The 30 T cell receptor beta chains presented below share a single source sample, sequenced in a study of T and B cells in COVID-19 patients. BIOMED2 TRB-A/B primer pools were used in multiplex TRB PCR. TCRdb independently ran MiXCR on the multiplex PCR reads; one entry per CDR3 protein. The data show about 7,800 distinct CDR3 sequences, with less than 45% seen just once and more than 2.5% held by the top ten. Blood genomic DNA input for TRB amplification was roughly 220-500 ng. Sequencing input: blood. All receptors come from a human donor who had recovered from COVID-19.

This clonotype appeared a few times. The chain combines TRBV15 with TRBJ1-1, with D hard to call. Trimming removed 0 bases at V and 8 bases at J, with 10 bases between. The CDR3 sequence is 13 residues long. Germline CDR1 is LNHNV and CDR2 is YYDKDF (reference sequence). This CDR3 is CATSRDGRSEAFF. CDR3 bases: TGTGCCACCAGCAGAGATGGCAGGAGCGAAGCTTTCTTT.

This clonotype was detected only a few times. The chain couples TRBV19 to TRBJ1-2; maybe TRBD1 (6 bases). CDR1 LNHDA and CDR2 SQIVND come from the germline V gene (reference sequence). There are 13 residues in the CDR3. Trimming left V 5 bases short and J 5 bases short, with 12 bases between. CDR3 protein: CASSPGTPYGYTF. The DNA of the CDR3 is TGTGCCAGTAGTCCCGGGACACCGTATGGCTACACCTTC.

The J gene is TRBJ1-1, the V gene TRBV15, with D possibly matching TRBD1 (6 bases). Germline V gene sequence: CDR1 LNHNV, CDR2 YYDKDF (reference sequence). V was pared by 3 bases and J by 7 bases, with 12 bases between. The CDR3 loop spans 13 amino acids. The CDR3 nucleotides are TGTGCCACCAGCAGGGAACAGGGCAGTGAAGCTTTCTTT. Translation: CATSREQGSEAFF. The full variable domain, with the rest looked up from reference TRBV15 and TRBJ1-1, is DAMVIQNPRYQVTQFGKPVTLSCSQTLNHNVMYWYQQKSSQAPKLLFHYYDKDFNNEADTPDNFQSRRPNTSFCFLDIRSPGLGDTAMYLCATSREQGSEAFFGQGTRLTVV.

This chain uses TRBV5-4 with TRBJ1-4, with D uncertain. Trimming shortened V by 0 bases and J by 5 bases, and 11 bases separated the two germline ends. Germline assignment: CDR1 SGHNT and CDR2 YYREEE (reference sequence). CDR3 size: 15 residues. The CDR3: CASSLGAGRNEKLFF. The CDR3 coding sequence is TGTGCCAGCAGCTTGGGTGCCGGAAGGAATGAAAAACTGTTTTTT.

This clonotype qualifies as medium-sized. For the CDR3, the DNA is TGTGCCAGCAGTCAAACCACAGTGAGCACAGATACGCAGTATTTT. It translates to CASSQTTVSTDTQYF. The rearrangement joins TRBV6-5 to TRBJ2-3; the D is unclear. Deletions cut 5 bases from V and 0 bases from J, with 12 bases between. The CDR3 is 15 residues long. CDR1 and CDR2 from the germline V gene are MNHEY and SVGAGI.

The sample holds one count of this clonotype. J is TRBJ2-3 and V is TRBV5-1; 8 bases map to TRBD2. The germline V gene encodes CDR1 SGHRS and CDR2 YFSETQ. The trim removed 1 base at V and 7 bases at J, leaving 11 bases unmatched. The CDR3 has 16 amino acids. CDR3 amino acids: CASSLKPAGGVNTQYF. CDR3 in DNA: TGCGCCAGCAGCTTGAAACCGGCGGGGGGCGTCAATACGCAGTATTTT.

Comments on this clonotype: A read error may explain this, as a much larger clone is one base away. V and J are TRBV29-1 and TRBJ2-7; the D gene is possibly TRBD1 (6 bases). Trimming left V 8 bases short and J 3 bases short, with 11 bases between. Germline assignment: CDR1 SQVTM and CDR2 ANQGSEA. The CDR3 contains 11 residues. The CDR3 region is CSHRDVYEQYF. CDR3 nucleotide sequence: TGCAGCCACAGGGATGTCTACGAGCAGTACTTC.

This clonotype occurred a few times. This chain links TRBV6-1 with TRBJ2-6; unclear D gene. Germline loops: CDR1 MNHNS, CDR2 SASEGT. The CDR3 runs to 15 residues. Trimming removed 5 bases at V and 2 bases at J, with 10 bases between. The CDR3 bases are TGTGCCAGCAGTTCCCGGGCTACTGGGGCCAACGTCCTGACTTTC. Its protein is CASSSRATGANVLTF.

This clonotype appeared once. CDR3 DNA: TGTGCCAGCAGCCTCAGCGGGACAGGGGGCCTGACTAATGAAAAACTGTTTTTT. It translates to CASSLSGTGGLTNEKLFF. This sequence joins TRBV21-1 and TRBJ1-4; the table's D gene call, TRBD1, was not cross checked with the DNA. TRBV21-1 is classified as a pseudogene. CDR3 length: 18 residues.

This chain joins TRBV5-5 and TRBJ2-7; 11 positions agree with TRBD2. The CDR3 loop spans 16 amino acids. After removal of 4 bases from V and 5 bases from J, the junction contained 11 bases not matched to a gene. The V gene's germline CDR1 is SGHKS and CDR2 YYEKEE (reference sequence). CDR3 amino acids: CASSPHLAGGVNEQYF. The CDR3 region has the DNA TGTGCCAGCAGCCCCCATCTAGCGGGGGGTGTTAACGAGCAGTACTTC.

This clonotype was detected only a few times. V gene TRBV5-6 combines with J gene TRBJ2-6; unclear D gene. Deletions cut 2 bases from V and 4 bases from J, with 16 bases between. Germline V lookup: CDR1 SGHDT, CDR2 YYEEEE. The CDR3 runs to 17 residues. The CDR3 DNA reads TGTGCCAGCAGCTTTTTCGGATGGGGATCAGGGGCCAACGTCCTGACTTTC. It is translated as CASSFFGWGSGANVLTF.

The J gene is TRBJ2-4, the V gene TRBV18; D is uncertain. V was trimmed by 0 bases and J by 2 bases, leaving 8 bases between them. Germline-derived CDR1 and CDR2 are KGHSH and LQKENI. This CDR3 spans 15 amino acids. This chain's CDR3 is CASSPPRQTKNIQYF. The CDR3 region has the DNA TGTGCCAGCTCACCACCGCGACAAACCAAAAACATTCAGTACTTC.

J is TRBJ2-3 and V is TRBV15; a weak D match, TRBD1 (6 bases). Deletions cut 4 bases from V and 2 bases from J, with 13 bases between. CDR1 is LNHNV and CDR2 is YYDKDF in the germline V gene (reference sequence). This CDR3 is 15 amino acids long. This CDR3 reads CATSTPQGNTDTQYF. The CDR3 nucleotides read TGTGCCACCAGCACCCCCCAGGGGAACACAGATACGCAGTATTTT.

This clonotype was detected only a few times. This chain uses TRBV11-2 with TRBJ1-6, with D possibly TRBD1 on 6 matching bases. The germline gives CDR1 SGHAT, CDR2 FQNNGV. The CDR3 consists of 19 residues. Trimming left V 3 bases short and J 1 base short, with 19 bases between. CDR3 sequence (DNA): TGTGCCAGCAGCTTGGGGATGGACAGTGTTAGTTCCTATAATTCACCCCTCCACTTT. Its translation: CASSLGMDSVSSYNSPLHF.

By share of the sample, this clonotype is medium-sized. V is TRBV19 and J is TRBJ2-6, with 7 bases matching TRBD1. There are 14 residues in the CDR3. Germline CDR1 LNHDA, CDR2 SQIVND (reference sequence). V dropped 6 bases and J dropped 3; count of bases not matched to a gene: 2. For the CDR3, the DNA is TGTGCCAGTAGGTCAGGGGGTGGGGCCAACGTCCTGACTTTC. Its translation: CASRSGGGANVLTF.

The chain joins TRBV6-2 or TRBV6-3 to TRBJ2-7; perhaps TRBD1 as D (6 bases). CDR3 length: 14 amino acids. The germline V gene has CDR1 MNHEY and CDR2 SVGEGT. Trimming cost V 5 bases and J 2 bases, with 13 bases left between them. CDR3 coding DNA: TGTGCCAGCAGTCACCGGGACATTGCCTACGAGCAGTACTTC. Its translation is CASSHRDIAYEQYF.

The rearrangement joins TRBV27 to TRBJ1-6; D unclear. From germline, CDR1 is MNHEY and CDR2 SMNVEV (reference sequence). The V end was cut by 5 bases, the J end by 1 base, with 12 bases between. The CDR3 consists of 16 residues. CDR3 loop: CASSRTGRSYNSPLHF. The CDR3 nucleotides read TGTGCCAGCAGTCGAACTGGGCGGTCCTATAATTCACCCCTCCACTTT.

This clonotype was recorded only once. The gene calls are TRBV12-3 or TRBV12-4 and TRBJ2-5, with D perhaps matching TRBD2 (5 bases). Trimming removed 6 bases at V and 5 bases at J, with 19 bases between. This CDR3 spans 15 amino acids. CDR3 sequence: CASSRTTGLRETQYF. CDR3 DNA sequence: TGTGCCAGCAGCCGTACGACCGGACTGAGGGAGACCCAGTACTTC.

The CDR3 DNA reads as TGTGCCAGCAGCTTAGGGAGGGGGAACACCGGGGAGCTGTTTTTT. Protein sequence: CASSLGRGNTGELFF. The V call is TRBV7-9, the J call TRBJ2-2, with D tentatively TRBD2 (6 bases). Trimming stripped 1 base from V and 1 base from J, with 7 bases between. The CDR3 is made up of 15 amino acids. In germline, CDR1 is SEHNR, CDR2 FQNEAQ (reference sequence).

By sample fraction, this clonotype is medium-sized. The CDR3 nucleotides read TGTGCCAGTAGTATAGGGACAGGGCACGGTTACGAGCAGTACTTC. Its translation: CASSIGTGHGYEQYF. The rearrangement links TRBV19 to TRBJ2-7, with 8 bases aligning to TRBD1. The CDR3 runs to 15 residues. In germline, CDR1 is LNHDA, CDR2 SQIVND (reference sequence). V lost 1 base and J lost 4; bases outside the gene matches: 6.

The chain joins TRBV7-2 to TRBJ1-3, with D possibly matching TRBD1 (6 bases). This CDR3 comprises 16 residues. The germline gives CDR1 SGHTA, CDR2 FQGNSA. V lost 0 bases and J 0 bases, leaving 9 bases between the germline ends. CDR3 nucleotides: TGTGCCAGCAGCTTAGCTGGGGGACACTCTGGAAACACCATATATTTT. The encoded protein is CASSLAGGHSGNTIYF.

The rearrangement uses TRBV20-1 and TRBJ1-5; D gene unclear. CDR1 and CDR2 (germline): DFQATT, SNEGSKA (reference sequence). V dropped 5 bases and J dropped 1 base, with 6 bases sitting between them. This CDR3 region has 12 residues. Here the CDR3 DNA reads TGCAGTGCTGGGCGAAGCAATCAGCCCCAGCATTTT. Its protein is CSAGRSNQPQHF.

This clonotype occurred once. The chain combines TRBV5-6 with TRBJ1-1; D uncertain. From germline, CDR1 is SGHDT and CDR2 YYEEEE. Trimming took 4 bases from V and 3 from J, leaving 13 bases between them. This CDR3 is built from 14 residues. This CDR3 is CASSPFEGHTEAFF. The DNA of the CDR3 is TGTGCCAGCAGCCCTTTCGAGGGCCACACTGAAGCTTTCTTT.

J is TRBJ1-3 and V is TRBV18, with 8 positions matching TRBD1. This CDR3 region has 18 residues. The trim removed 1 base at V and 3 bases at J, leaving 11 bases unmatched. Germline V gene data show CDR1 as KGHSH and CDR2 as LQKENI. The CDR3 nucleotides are TGTGCCAGCTCACCACTTCCACTCCAGGGGGCAGGTGGAAACACCATATATTTT. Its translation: CASSPLPLQGAGGNTIYF.

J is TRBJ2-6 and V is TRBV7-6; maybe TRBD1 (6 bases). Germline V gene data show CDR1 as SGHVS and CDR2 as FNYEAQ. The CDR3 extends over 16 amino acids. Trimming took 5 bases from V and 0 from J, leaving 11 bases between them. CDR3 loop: CASSRNRDSGANVLTF. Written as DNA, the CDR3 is TGTGCCAGCAGCAGGAACAGGGACTCTGGGGCCAACGTCCTGACTTTC. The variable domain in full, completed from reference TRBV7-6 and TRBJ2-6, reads GAGVSQSPRYKVTKRGQDVALRCDPISGHVSLYWYRQALGQGPEFLTYFNYEAQQDKSGLPNDRFSAERPEGSISTLTIQRTEQRDSAMYRCASSRNRDSGANVLTFGAGSRLTVL.

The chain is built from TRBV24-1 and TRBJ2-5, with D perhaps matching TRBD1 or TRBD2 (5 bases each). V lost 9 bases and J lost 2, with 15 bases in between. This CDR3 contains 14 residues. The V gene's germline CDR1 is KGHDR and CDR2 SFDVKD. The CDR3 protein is CATSDDGAQETQYF. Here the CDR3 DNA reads TGTGCCACCTCAGACGACGGGGCTCAAGAGACCCAGTACTTC.

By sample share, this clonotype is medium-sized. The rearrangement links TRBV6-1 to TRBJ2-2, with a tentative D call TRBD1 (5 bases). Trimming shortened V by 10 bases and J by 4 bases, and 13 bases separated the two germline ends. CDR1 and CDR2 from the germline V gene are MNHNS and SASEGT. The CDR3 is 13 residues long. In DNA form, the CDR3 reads TGTGCCATCGCAAGGGGCCTCACCGGGGAGCTGTTTTTT. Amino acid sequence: CAIARGLTGELFF.

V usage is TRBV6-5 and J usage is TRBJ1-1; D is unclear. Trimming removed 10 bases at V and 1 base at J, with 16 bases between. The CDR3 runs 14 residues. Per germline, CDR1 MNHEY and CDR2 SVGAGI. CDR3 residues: CAILREGPNTEAFF. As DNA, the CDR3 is TGTGCCATCCTCCGGGAGGGCCCGAACACTGAAGCTTTCTTT.

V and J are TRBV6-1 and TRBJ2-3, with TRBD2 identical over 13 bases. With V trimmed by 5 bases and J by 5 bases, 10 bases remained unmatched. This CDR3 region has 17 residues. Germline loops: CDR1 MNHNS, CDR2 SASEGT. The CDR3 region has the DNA TGTGCCAGCAGTAAACAGTTACTAGCGGGGGGGCAAGATACGCAGTATTTT. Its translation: CASSKQLLAGGQDTQYF.

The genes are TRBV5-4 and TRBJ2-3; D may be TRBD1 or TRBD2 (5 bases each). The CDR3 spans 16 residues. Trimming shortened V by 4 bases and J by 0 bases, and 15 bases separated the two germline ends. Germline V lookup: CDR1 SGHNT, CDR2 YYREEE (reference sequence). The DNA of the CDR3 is TGTGCCAGCAGCCCGGCGGGCAGGGAGAGCACAGATACGCAGTATTTT. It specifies CASSPAGRESTDTQYF. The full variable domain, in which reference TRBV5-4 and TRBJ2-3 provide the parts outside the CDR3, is ETGVTQSPTHLIKTRGQQVTLRCSSQSGHNTVSWYQQALGQGPQFIFQYYREEENGRGNFPPRFSGLQFPNYSSELNVNALELDDSALYLCASSPAGRESTDTQYFGPGTRLTVL.